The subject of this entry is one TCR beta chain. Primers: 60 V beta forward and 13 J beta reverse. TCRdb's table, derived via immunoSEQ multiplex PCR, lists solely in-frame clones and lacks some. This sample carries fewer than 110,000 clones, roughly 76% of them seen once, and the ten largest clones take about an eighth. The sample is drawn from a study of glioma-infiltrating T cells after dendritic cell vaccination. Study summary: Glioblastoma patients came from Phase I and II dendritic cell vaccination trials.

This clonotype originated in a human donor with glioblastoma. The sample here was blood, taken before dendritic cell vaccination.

The CDR3 is CASRGDQETQYF. As DNA, the CDR3 is TGTGCCAGCAGAGGGGACCAAGAGACCCAGTACTTC. V is TRBV6-5 and J is TRBJ2-5, with D possibly being TRBD1 (5 bases). The V end lost 6 bases, the J end lost 0 bases, and 5 bases lay between the germline ends. Germline V gene sequence: CDR1 MNHEY, CDR2 SVGAGI. This CDR3 comprises 12 residues.